These 10 T cell receptor beta chains were all obtained from the same sample, sequenced in a study of T cells after yellow fever vaccination (dated by TCRdb to the late 2010s). The library relied on 5' RACE. TCRdb lists the instrument as Illumina NovaSeq 6000. TCRdb reprocessing: public reads trimmed at Q25 with fastp, clones called with MiXCR, in-frame beta chains kept. Entries are consolidated by CDR3 protein sequence, retaining the most common genes and DNA. The sample records around 320,000 distinct CDR3 sequences, approximately 10% of which are singletons. About 3.7% of the sample lies in the top ten. The treatment or condition label of this sample denotes: live attenuated yellow fever vaccine strain. This specimen consisted of CD4+ T cells sorted from PBMCs, obtained 5 days after the yellow fever booster vaccination. The receptors derive from a young man who received the YFV17D yellow fever vaccine.

This clonotype has a handful of counts. The genes are TRBV19 and TRBJ2-2, with 12 positions matching TRBD2. With V trimmed by 6 bases and J by 5 bases, 7 bases remained unmatched. Germline CDR1 LNHDA, CDR2 SQIVND (reference sequence). The CDR3 runs 16 residues. CDR3 sequence reads: CASSLTSGGGTGELFF. The CDR3 DNA sequence: TGTGCCAGTAGCTTGACTAGCGGGGGTGGGACCGGGGAGCTGTTTTTT.

The chain is built from TRBV7-2 and TRBJ2-7, with 10 bases matching TRBD2. The CDR3 spans 17 residues. Germline assignment: CDR1 SGHTA and CDR2 FQGNSA. V lost 5 bases and J lost 2; bases outside the gene matches: 12. The CDR3 DNA follows: TGTGCCAGCAGCGCCTCCCCCGCCGGGACTAGCGCCTACGAGCAGTACTTC. Protein product: CASSASPAGTSAYEQYF. Combining the CDR3 with reference TRBV7-2 and TRBJ2-7 gives the whole variable domain GAGVSQSPSNKVTEKGKDVELRCDPISGHTALYWYRQSLGQGLEFLIYFQGNSAPDKSGLPSDRFSAERTGGSVSTLTIQRTQQEDSAVYLCASSASPAGTSAYEQYFGPGTRLTVT.

This clonotype was found a few times. V usage is TRBV4-2 and J usage is TRBJ2-2, with no clear D. This CDR3 has 13 amino acids. The germline CDR1 and CDR2 sequences are LGHNA and YNFKEQ. Trimming cost V 2 bases and J 5 bases, with 6 bases left between them. The CDR3 DNA sequence: TGTGCCAGCAGCCAAACCACTACCGGGGAGCTGTTTTTT. Translation: CASSQTTTGELFF.

In this sample, this clonotype turned up a few times. The chain links TRBV6-6 to TRBJ2-3; 8 nucleotides line up with TRBD2. The CDR3 contains 15 residues. Germline V gene data show CDR1 as MNHNY and CDR2 as SVGAGI (reference sequence). J gave up 1 base and V 7 bases, and 7 bases lay outside the gene matches. The CDR3 region is CASIERGSRTDTQYF. Written as DNA, the CDR3 is TGTGCCAGCATCGAGCGGGGGAGCCGCACAGATACGCAGTATTTT.

This sequence joins TRBV4-3 and TRBJ1-1; TRBD1 is a possible D gene (6 bases). Trimming removed 0 bases at V and 11 bases at J, with 16 bases between. The germline V gene has CDR1 LGHNA and CDR2 YSLEER. The CDR3 contains 14 residues. CDR3 DNA sequence: TGCGCCAGCAGCCAAGATATACTCGGAGGGGGGGCTTTCTTT. It yields the protein CASSQDILGGGAFF.

J is TRBJ1-4 and V is TRBV11-2, with unresolved D. Germline V gene data show CDR1 as SGHAT and CDR2 as FQNNGV. CDR3 length equals 15 residues. The V end lost 6 bases, the J end lost 3 bases, and 14 bases lay between the germline ends. DNA of the CDR3: TGTGCCAGCAGATCACTCAGGTCTTCTAATGAAAAACTGTTTTTT. This gives the protein CASRSLRSSNEKLFF.

This chain links TRBV5-6 with TRBJ2-7, with 9 bases fitting TRBD2. Germline V CDR1 and CDR2: SGHDT, YYEEEE. The CDR3 runs 16 residues. V trimming: 4 bases; J trimming: 0 bases; junction bases outside the gene matches: 8. As DNA, the CDR3 is TGTGCCAGCAGCGGGTTAGCGGGGGCCGGCTCCTACGAGCAGTACTTC. Its translation is CASSGLAGAGSYEQYF.

A few counts support this clonotype. The gene calls are TRBV28 and TRBJ1-1; D not certain. The CDR3 totals 13 residues. The germline V gene encodes CDR1 MDHEN and CDR2 SYDVKM. Trimming removed 1 base from V and 5 bases from J, with 8 bases in between. This chain's CDR3 is CASSLYSGTEAFF. In nucleotides, the CDR3 is TGTGCCAGCAGTTTATACTCGGGGACTGAAGCTTTCTTT.

The chain couples TRBV4-3 to TRBJ2-3; 9 bases agree with TRBD2. The CDR3 has 18 residues. Germline V CDR1 and CDR2: LGHNA, YSLEER. V was pared by 3 bases and J by 4 bases, with 14 bases of the junction left unmatched. CDR3 DNA sequence: TGCGCCAGCAGCCATCAATTACCAGTCGGACTAGCGTCAGATACGCAGTATTTT. Translated: CASSHQLPVGLASDTQYF.

V is TRBV10-1 and J is TRBJ2-3, with 7 bases fitting TRBD1. Germline loops: CDR1 WNHNN, CDR2 SYGVQD (reference sequence). The CDR3 is 15 amino acids. V trimming: 3 bases; J trimming: 1 base; junction bases outside the gene matches: 4. The CDR3 spells CASSDKGTGTDTQYF. The CDR3 DNA reads TGCGCCAGCAGTGACAAGGGGACAGGCACAGATACGCAGTATTTT.